Below, 8 T cell receptor beta chains from the same sample are listed, as sequenced in a study of persistence of HIV-infected CD4 T cells (dated by TCRdb to 2018 to 2021). Per the publication, the treatment or condition label means: suppressive antiretroviral therapy. As a nonspecific positive control representing the CD4+ T cell repertoire, cells were stimulated with anti-CD3/anti-CD28 magnetic beads. CD4+ T cells that responded were sorted based on upregulation of both CD40 ligand and CD69. No cognate antigen is known for these TCRs. TCRbeta repertoires were sequenced from genomic DNA with the immunoSEQ hsTCRB assay version 4 in survey mode. In TCRdb, the immuneACCESS table is reduced to in-frame sequences with V and J assigned. These tables do not hold every clone; where another copy was compared, an unresolved V gene accounts for under half, and the others remain unexplained. The sample table shows tens of thousands of clones, and roughly 92% are seen once. 1.8% of the sample rests with the top ten.

The sequencing here drew on CD4+ T cells sorted from PBMCs after roughly 17-hour stimulation, taken from a patient who received antiretroviral therapy. Reading the label with the study, this specimen's cell subset or site is: CD40L+CD69+ CD4 T cells responding to anti-CD3/anti-CD28 beads, representing the overall repertoire. These TCRs come from an adult man with HIV who was CMV-seropositive.

The V and J genes are TRBV5-6 and TRBJ2-3; unclear D gene. Germline CDR1 SGHDT, CDR2 YYEEEE. The CDR3 runs to 12 residues. V gave up 2 bases and J gave up 4 bases, with 5 bases separating them. The CDR3 region has the DNA TGTGCCAGCAGCTTACTCTCAGATACGCAGTATTTT. It encodes CASSLLSDTQYF.

V and J are TRBV5-1 and TRBJ2-3; 9 nucleotides match TRBD1. The CDR3 runs 16 residues. Trimming cost V 0 bases and J 1 base; bases outside gene matches: 3. Germline V gene data show CDR1 as SGHRS and CDR2 as YFSETQ. CDR3 in amino acids: CASSLVRTGGTDTQYF. As DNA, the CDR3 is TGCGCCAGCAGCTTGGTGAGGACAGGGGGCACAGATACGCAGTATTTT.

The V gene is TRBV7-9, the J gene TRBJ2-6; perhaps TRBD1 as D (6 bases). The CDR3 consists of 16 residues. V lost 6 bases and J lost 4, with 16 bases in between. CDR1 is SEHNR and CDR2 is FQNEAQ in the germline V gene (reference sequence). The CDR3 DNA is TGTGCCAGCAGGTGGGGGCCATTTGCCGGGGCCAACGTCCTGACTTTC. Its translation is CASRWGPFAGANVLTF. Full variable domain (missing parts from reference TRBV7-9 and TRBJ2-6): DTGVSQNPRHKITKRGQNVTFRCDPISEHNRLYWYRQTLGQGPEFLTYFQNEAQLEKSRLLSDRFSAERPKGSFSTLEIQRTEQGDSAMYLCASRWGPFAGANVLTFGAGSRLTVL.

The chain couples TRBV3-1 (or the pseudogene TRBV3-2) to TRBJ2-3, with D perhaps TRBD1 or TRBD2 (5 bases each). The CDR3 length is 14 residues. The germline V and J ends were trimmed by 4 bases and 4 bases, with 12 bases remaining between them. Germline CDR1 LGHDT, CDR2 YNNKEL (reference sequence). The CDR3 region is CASSLGARADTQYF. The CDR3 coding sequence is TGTGCCAGCAGCCTGGGAGCCAGGGCAGATACGCAGTATTTT.

This chain joins TRBV28 and TRBJ2-3, with 10 bases that match TRBD1. The germline gives CDR1 MDHEN, CDR2 SYDVKM. J gave up 5 bases and V 11 bases, and 13 bases lay outside the gene matches. The CDR3 has 15 amino acids. Here the CDR3 DNA reads TGTGCCTCCCTCCCTGGGACAGGGGAGGGAGATACGCAGTATTTT. Translation gives CASLPGTGEGDTQYF. The full variable domain, in which reference TRBV28 and TRBJ2-3 provide the parts outside the CDR3, is DVKVTQSSRYLVKRTGEKVFLECVQDMDHENMFWYRQDPGLGLRLIYFSYDVKMKEKGDIPEGYSVSREKKERFSLILESASTNQTSMYLCASLPGTGEGDTQYFGPGTRLTVL.

This clone was detected only once. This rearrangement joins TRBV2 to TRBJ2-6; 7 nucleotides line up with TRBD1. CDR1 is SNHLY and CDR2 is FYNNEI in the germline V gene. The CDR3 loop spans 19 amino acids. Unmatched junction bases numbered 8, after V lost 0 bases and J lost 0 bases. The CDR3 is CASSEAQDRPSSGANVLTF. In DNA, the CDR3 is TGTGCCAGCAGTGAAGCGCAGGACAGGCCCAGCTCTGGGGCCAACGTCCTGACTTTC.

The CDR3 sequence is CASSLFVADTQYF. The DNA of the CDR3 is TGTGCCAGCAGCTTATTCGTCGCCGATACGCAGTATTTT. V and J are TRBV7-3 and TRBJ2-3; no definite D call. The CDR3 loop spans 13 amino acids. The V end was cut by 2 bases, the J end by 6 bases, with 9 bases between. Germline CDR1 reads SGHTA; CDR2 reads FQGTGA.

Only one count was recorded for this clone. This rearrangement joins TRBV7-3 to TRBJ2-1; 7 bases map to TRBD1. V shed 6 bases, J shed 7 bases, and the junction held 6 bases outside the gene matches. This CDR3 spans 13 amino acids. The germline CDR1 and CDR2 sequences are SGHTA and FQGTGA. The CDR3 reads CASSSDRANEQFF. The CDR3 DNA reads as TGTGCCAGCAGTTCAGACAGGGCTAATGAGCAGTTCTTC.